This TCR beta chain originates from a study of shared clonotypes between healthy human individuals (dated by TCRdb to the early 2020s). For the study in its entirety: Two women and a few men aged 18 to 49 years were included in the cohort. Per donor, three plates each were used for CD4 naive and CD4 memory, two for CD8 naive, and one for CD8 memory. Blood TCR repertoires of five healthy adults were deeply sequenced to estimate repertoire size and the extent of clonotype sharing between individuals. To increase sequencing depth and limit assay-specific biases, different laboratories used diverse techniques to prepare libraries and sequence TCR repertoires. Leukapheresis yielded between about 0.94 and 8.9 billion PBMCs per donor. Paper-wide results and their limitations: Compared with non-shared clonotypes, clonotypes shared by all four sorted-subset donors had higher generation probabilities. When a few donors were compared, the shared fraction of clonotypes was roughly 5% for naive CD4, 3.5% to 4% for naive CD8, 2% to 2.5% for memory CD4, and 0.35% to 0.4% for memory CD8. Naive subsets generally had larger estimated clonotype richness than memory subsets. Sampling was restricted to blood, and TCR repertoires in tissues likely differ from the TCR repertoires found in blood. Because the study included a small number of donors, the genetic and exposure-history diversity represented was limited. Based on pairwise subsampling, the degree of clonotype sharing among donors was expected to be affected by sequencing depth. Incomplete sequencing was indicated by rarefaction of sorted-subset datasets, despite the large sequencing depth.

CD8 naive samples were CD45RO-negative cells positively selected for CCR7, giving a CD45RA+CCR7+ population that excluded TemRA cells. The donors were healthy, HIV-negative adults who had no recently reported acute infections or vaccinations. Only Caucasian adults living in Nashville, Tennessee, USA were represented among the donors. After blood collection by leukapheresis, PBMCs were isolated using Ficoll-Histopaque density gradient centrifugation and then cryopreserved in the vapor phase of liquid nitrogen. Analytical flow cytometry was used to check the purity and quantity of every magnetically sorted T cell population. Genomic DNA was isolated from every sorted fraction and measured by UV absorbance on a Nanodrop 2000c. A note on this clone: The target of this receptor is not known. Base qualities were left out, and no much larger clone turns up one base away.

TCR CDR3 regions were amplified from genomic DNA by multiplex PCR using the deep immunoSEQ assay. Extracted genomic DNA from each cell subset was distributed evenly across all wells of several immunoSEQ 96-well plates, and each plate was treated as a replicate. For sorted subsets, about 200 ng genomic DNA, equal to tens of thousands of T cell genomes, was loaded into each replicate PCR. Purified libraries were measured with a Qubit 3.0 fluorometer, size-checked on a Bioanalyzer 2100, and measured again with the KAPA Library Quantification kit. Every immunoSEQ 96-well plate was sequenced on a dedicated single-read 150-cycle Illumina NextSeq 550 flow cell. As for the authors' bioinformatics: Because the immunoSEQ output held only junctional sequences and lacked quality scores, the filtering could not match the filtering applied to full-length reads. To assign V/J genes and CDR3, sequences were annotated against IMGT germline references using PyIR, a Python wrapper for IgBLAST v1.9. Reads were removed for weak V/J assignments (E-value above 1e-6), missing CDR3, stop codons, out-of-frame junctions, or ambiguous translated residues. V3J clonotypes were defined by identical inferred V gene, J gene, and CDR3 amino acid sequence. Percentage overlap between repertoires was computed as shared unique clonotypes divided by the size of the smaller repertoire. Richness of each repertoire was evaluated using RTK rarefaction, the Chao1 estimator, and Recon v2.1 estimates of unobserved clonotypes. Generation probabilities for all TCRbeta clonotypes obtained by the gDNA method from a few donors were computed using OLGA. TCRdb mirrors the immuneACCESS table, restricted to in-frame sequences. Some clones are absent from its copies; in checked studies, under half trace to an unresolved V gene, and the reason for the others is unknown. V and J calls and clone size are as listed in that table; D and trimming were resolved from the DNA. The sample has about 2.1 million clones on record, over 85% of them singletons. The ten biggest clones cover over 1.5% of the sample.

In the germline V gene (reference sequence), CDR1 corresponds to MNHEY and CDR2 to SMNVEV. A distance of 8 bases separates the germline ends of V and J, which lose 2 bases and 1 base respectively. The CDR3, from cysteine to phenylalanine, totals 15 residues. The entry retains the CDR3 DNA only, 45 bases that are in frame from base 1. The chain uses TRBV27 and TRBJ2-2; TRBD2 could be the D gene, as 6 bases match. The origin of this receptor is a man aged 18 to 30 in good health. Some clones in this sample may be carry-over from other donors' samples. Material: naive CD8+ T cells from PBMCs. The label giving this sample's cell subset or site can be read as: CD45RA+CCR7+. The nucleotide sequence reads as follows: TGTGCCAGCAGTTTAAGGCGGGAGAACACCGGGGAGCTGTTTTTT. Its product reads: CASSLRRENTGELFF.